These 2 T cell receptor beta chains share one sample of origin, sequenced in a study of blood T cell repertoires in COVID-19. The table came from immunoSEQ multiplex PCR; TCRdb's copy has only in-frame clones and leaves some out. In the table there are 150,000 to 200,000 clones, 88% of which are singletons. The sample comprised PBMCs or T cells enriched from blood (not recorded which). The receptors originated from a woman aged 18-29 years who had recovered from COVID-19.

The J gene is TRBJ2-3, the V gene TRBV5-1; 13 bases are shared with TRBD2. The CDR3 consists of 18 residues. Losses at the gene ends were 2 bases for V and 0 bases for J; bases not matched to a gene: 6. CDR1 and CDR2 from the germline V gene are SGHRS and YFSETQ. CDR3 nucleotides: TGCGCCAGCAGCTTAAGGACTAGCGGGGGCGTTAGCACAGATACGCAGTATTTT. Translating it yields CASSLRTSGGVSTDTQYF. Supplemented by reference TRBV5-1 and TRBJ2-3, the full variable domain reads KAGVTQTPRYLIKTRGQQVTLSCSPISGHRSVSWYQQTPGQGLQFLFEYFSETQRNKGNFPGRFSGRQFSNSRSEMNVSTLELGDSALYLCASSLRTSGGVSTDTQYFGPGTRLTVL.

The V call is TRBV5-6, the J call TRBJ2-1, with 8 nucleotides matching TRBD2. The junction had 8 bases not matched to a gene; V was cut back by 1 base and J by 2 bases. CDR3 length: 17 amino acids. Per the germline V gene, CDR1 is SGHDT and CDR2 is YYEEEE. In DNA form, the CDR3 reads TGTGCCAGCAGCTTGATGGGTAGCGGGACAACCTACAATGAGCAGTTCTTC. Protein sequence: CASSLMGSGTTYNEQFF.